This TCR beta chain came from a study of cytomegalovirus exposure and HLA in healthy donors. Germline CDR1 MNHEY, CDR2 SVGAGI. The CDR3 sequence is 13 residues long. V was trimmed by 8 bases and J by 3 bases, leaving 14 bases between them. Primers for the PCR totalled 60 Vbeta and 13 Jbeta. Authors' data handling: Around 9.9 million shared chains were among the roughly 78 million unique TCR beta chains that a later analysis counted. Assay: immunoSEQ multiplex PCR; the TCRdb copy retains only in-frame clones and omits some. From that table come the V and J calls and clone size; the DNA was used to work out D and trimming. The sample contains about 160,000 clones, around four fifths of which appear only once. Donors showed nominal health when sampled, although they likely had unrecorded immune exposures. In the case of this clone: Its antigen is unknown.

Study-wide points: Presence/absence analyses took donor sequencing depth as roughly uniform.

Sequenced: PBMCs. The sequence came from a woman aged 18 to 35 in good health and CMV-seronegative. The genes are TRBV6-5 and TRBJ2-7; no clear D. In DNA form, the CDR3 reads TGTGCCAGCCGTCCTCAGGCAAGCTACGAGCAGTACTTC. Protein sequence: CASRPQASYEQYF.